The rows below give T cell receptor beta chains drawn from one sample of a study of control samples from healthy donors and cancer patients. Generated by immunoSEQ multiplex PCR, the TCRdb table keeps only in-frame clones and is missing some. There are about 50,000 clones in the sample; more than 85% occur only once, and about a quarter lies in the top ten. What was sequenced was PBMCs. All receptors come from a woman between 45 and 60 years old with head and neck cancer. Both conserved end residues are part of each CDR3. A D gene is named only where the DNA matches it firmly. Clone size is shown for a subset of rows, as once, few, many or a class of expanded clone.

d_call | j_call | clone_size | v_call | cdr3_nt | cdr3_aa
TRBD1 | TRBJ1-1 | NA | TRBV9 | TGTGCCAGCAGCGTTCAGGGGGACACTGAAGCTTTCTTT | CASSVQGDTEAFF
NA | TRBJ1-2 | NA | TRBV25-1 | TGTGCCAGCAGTGAATTGGGGGGTTTTGCGGGCTACACCTTC | CASSELGGFAGYTF
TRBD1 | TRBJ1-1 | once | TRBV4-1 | TGCGCCAGCAGCCACCGGACAGGGGCACTAACCAACACTGAAGCTTTCTTT | CASSHRTGALTNTEAFF
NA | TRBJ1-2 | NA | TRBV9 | TGTGCCAGCAGCGTAGGCAGGGACGGCTACACCTTC | CASSVGRDGYTF
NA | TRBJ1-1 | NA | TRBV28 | TGTGCCAGCAGTTCAGCAGGGCTTGAAGCTTTCTTT | CASSSAGLEAFF
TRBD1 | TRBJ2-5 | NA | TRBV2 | TGTGCCAGCACTGGGGCCTCGGGACAGGGAGGAGAGACCCAGTACTTC | CASTGASGQGGETQYF
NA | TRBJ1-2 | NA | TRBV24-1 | TGTGCCACCAGTGATTCGGGGACCCGTTGGGGCTACACCTTC | CATSDSGTRWGYTF
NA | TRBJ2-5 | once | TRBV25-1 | TGTGCCAGCTCGCCTTCACAGGGAAATCAAGAGACCCAGTACTTC | CASSPSQGNQETQYF
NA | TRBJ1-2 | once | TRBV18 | TGTGCCAGCTCACCACCGGAAGCCGTCTATGGCTACACCTTC | CASSPPEAVYGYTF
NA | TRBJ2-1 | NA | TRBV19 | TGTGCCAGTAGTATGGGGCGTCAAACTGATGAGCAGTTCTTC | CASSMGRQTDEQFF
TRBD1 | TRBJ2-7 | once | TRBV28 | TGTGCCAGCAGTTTAGGACAGGGGGCCCACGAGCAGTACTTC | CASSLGQGAHEQYF
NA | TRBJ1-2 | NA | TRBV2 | TGTGCCAGCAGTGTACAGGGTTTGAATGGCTACACCTTC | CASSVQGLNGYTF
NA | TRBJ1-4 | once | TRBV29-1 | TGCAGCGTAGCGGACGGGGCGGAAAAACTGTTTTTT | CSVADGAEKLFF
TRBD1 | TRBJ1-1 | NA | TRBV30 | TGTGCCTGGAGTCTGGTGGACAGGGTGAACACTGAAGCTTTCTTT | CAWSLVDRVNTEAFF
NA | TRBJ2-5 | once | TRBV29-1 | TGCAGCGTTCGCAAGACCCAGTACTTC | CSVRKTQYF
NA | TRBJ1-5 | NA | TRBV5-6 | TGTGCCAGCAGCTTGGGGGCAGGGTATCAGCCCCAGCATTTT | CASSLGAGYQPQHF
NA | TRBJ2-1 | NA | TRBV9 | TGTGCCAGCAGTTTACTCGGGAGCACCTACAATGAGCAGTTCTTC | CASSLLGSTYNEQFF
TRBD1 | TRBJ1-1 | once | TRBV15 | TGTGCCACCAGCAGGGATGACAGGGGGCGAGGAGTAGCTTTCTTT | CATSRDDRGRGVAFF
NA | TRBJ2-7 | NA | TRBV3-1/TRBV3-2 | TGTGCCAGCAGCCCGACAGGGAGGGACTACGAGCAGTACTTC | CASSPTGRDYEQYF
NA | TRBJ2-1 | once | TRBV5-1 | TGCGCCAGCAGCTTGGCCGGGGGACATAACAATGAGCAGTTCTTC | CASSLAGGHNNEQFF
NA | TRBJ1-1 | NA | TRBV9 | TGTGCCAGCAGTGCAAGACAGCAGAACACTGAAGCTTTCTTT | CASSARQQNTEAFF
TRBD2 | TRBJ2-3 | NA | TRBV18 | TGTGCCAGCTCACCAACCGGGACTAGCGGGGCTCGCACAGATACGCAGTATTTT | CASSPTGTSGARTDTQYF
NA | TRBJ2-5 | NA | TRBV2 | TGTGCCAGCAGCGAGGGGCGGAGGGGCCAAGAGACCCAGTACTTC | CASSEGRRGQETQYF
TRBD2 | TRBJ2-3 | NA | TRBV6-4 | TGTGCCAGCAGTGACGGGACTAACGGCACAGATACGCAGTATTTT | CASSDGTNGTDTQYF
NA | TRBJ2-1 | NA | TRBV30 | TGTGCCCTATCCAGGGTTGTCTCCTACAATGAGCAGTTCTTC | CALSRVVSYNEQFF
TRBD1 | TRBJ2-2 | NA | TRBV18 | TGTGCCAGCTCACCACTAACACAGGGGGCGAACACCGGGGAGCTGTTTTTT | CASSPLTQGANTGELFF
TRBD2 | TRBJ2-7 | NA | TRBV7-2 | TGTGCCAGCAGCCTTCGGGCGGGAGTCACCGAGCAGTACTTC | CASSLRAGVTEQYF
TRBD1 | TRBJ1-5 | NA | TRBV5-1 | TGCGCCAGCAGCTTGGGGGGGACAGGGGGCGAGCAGCCCCAGCATTTT | CASSLGGTGGEQPQHF
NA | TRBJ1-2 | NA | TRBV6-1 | TGTGCCAGCAGTGCCCTCTTAGGGGCAAATATGTATGACTATGGCTACACCTTC | CASSALLGANMYDYGYTF
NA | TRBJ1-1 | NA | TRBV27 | TGTGCCAGCAGTTTAGGACCGAGGCTGGGCACTGAAGCTTTCTTT | CASSLGPRLGTEAFF
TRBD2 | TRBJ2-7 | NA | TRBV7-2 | TGTGCCAGCAGCTCACCGGAGCCTAGGACTAGCTCCCCCCCGGAGTACTTC | CASSSPEPRTSSPPEYF
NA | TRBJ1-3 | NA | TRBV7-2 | TGTGCCAGCAGCTTAGCTTACGGCAGCTACACCATATATTTT | CASSLAYGSYTIYF
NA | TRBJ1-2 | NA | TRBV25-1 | TGTGCCAGCAGTGAATATGGCGGGAACTATGGCTACACCTTC | CASSEYGGNYGYTF
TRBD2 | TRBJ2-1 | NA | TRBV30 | TGTGCCTGGAGTGTAGCGGGAATTGAGCAGTTCTTC | CAWSVAGIEQFF
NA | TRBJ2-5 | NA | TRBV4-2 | TGTGCCAGCAGCCCTCCGGGACCCCCGAGAGGCCCCCAGTACTTC | CASSPPGPPRGPQYF
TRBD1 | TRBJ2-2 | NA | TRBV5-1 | TGCGCCAGCAGCGCTGGGGCCGCCGGGACAGGGATCACCGGGGAGCTGTTTTTT | CASSAGAAGTGITGELFF
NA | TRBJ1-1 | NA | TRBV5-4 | TGTGCCAGCAGCCCAACGGGGAGGAACACTGAAGCTTTCTTT | CASSPTGRNTEAFF
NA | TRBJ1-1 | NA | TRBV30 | TGTGCCTGGAGTCTACAGTCGATGGGGGAAGCTTTCTTT | CAWSLQSMGEAFF
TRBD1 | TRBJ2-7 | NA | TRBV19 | TGTGCCAGTAGTATCGGGACAGGGAGTCCCTACGAGCAGTACTTC | CASSIGTGSPYEQYF
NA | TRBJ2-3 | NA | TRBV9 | TGTGCCAGCAGCGTAGGCGGGAGCACAGATACGCAGTATTTT | CASSVGGSTDTQYF
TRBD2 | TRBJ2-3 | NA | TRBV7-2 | TGTGCCAGCAGCACCTGGACTAGCGGGGATATAACAGATACGCAGTATTTT | CASSTWTSGDITDTQYF
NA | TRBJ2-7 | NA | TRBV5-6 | TGTGCCAGCAGCTCCCGGGGTCCCTACGAGCAGTACTTC | CASSSRGPYEQYF
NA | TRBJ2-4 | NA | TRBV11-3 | TGTGCCAGCAGCTTAGGGGGTCAGAACATTCAGTACTTC | CASSLGGQNIQYF
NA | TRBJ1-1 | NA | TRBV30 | TGTGCCTGGAGGGGGAGGGGGGGACTGAACACTGAAGCTTTCTTT | CAWRGRGGLNTEAFF
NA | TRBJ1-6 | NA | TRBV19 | TGTGCCAGTAGTTTCAGGACGAAGAATTCACCCCTCCACTTT | CASSFRTKNSPLHF
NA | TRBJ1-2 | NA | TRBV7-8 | TGTGCCAGCAGCCTTACGAACAGGGTCGGGGGCTATGGCTACACCTTC | CASSLTNRVGGYGYTF
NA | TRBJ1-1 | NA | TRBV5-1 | TGCGCCAGCAGCTTGGGGGCTGAAGCTTTCTTT | CASSLGAEAFF
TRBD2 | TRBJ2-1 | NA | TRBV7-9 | TGTGCCAGCACCCCGGGGGGGCCTTTGAATGAGCAGTTCTTC | CASTPGGPLNEQFF
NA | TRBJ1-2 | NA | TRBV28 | TGTGCCAGCAGTTTGCTGGTCAACTATGGCTACACCTTC | CASSLLVNYGYTF
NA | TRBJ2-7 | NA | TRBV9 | TGTGCCAGCAGCAACTACAGGGAAAACAACGAGCAGTACTTC | CASSNYRENNEQYF
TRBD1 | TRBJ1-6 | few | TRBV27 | TGTGCCAGCAGTTTCGACAGGGCCTATAATTCACCCCTCCACTTT | CASSFDRAYNSPLHF
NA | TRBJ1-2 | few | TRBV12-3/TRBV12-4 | TGTGCCAGCAGCCGTGACGGACTATATGGCTACACCTTC | CASSRDGLYGYTF
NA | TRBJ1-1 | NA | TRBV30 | TGTGCCTGGAGTGTAACATCGAACACTGAAGCTTTCTTT | CAWSVTSNTEAFF